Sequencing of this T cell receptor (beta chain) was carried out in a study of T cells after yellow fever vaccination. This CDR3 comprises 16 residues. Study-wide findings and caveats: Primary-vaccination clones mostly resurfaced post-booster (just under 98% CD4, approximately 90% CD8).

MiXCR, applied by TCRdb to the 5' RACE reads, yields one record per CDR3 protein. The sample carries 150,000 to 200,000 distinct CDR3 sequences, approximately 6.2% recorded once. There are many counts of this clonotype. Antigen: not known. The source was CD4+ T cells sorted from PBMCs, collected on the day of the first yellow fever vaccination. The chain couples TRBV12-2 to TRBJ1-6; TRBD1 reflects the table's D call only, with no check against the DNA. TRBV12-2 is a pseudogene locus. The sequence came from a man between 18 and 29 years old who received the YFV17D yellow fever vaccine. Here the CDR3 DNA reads TGTGCAAGTCGCTTAGTGGGTCTGCGGACAGGGATTACCCTCCACTTT. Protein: CASRLVGLRTGITLHF.